This T cell receptor beta chain was sequenced during a study of T cell repertoires and HLA-DP antigens. V shed 6 bases and J shed 8 bases, with 10 bases lying between them. Germline CDR1 and CDR2: LNHDA and SQIVND (reference sequence). The CDR3 is 12 amino acids. As regards this clone: Antigen specificity is unknown.

Method: immunoSEQ multiplex PCR; TCRdb's copy keeps in-frame clones and lacks some. Among over 100,000 clones listed, nearly 95% were seen once. The receptor was derived from a woman between 18 and 30 years old in good health and CMV-seronegative. The sample taken for sequencing was CD4+ T cells from PBMCs. The rearrangement links TRBV19 to TRBJ1-4, with D possibly matching TRBD1 (5 bases). DNA of the CDR3: TGTGCCAGTAGCCTCTGGGGGGAAAAACTGTTTTTT. Its translation is CASSLWGEKLFF. The full variable domain, rest sourced from reference TRBV19 and TRBJ1-4, is DGGITQSPKYLFRKEGQNVTLSCEQNLNHDAMYWYRQDPGQGLRLIYYSQIVNDFQKGDIAEGYSVSREKKESFPLTVTSAQKNPTAFYLCASSLWGEKLFFGSGTQLSVL.